Each of the 8 T cell receptor beta chains below was sequenced from the same sample in a study of liver allograft versus peripheral blood T cells. The wider study: A comparison was made between T cell receptor repertoires in transplanted livers and those in recipients' peripheral blood.

TCRdb re-analysed the reads in MiXCR, keeping a single row per CDR3 protein. The data show some 6,000 distinct CDR3 sequences, around 15% seen once. The receptor source for this set is a human patient who had a liver transplant. Some of the T cells might come from the graft donor.

The genes are TRBV12-3 or TRBV12-4 and TRBJ1-2, with 9 bases lining up with TRBD1. The length of the CDR3 is 13 residues. After removal of 6 bases from V and 7 bases from J, the junction contained 6 bases not matched to a gene. The CDR3 is CASSLGTGFGYTF. In DNA, the CDR3 is TGTGCCAGCAGCCTCGGGACAGGGTTTGGCTACACCTTC.

This clonotype was picked up many times. This sequence joins TRBV28 and TRBJ2-3; 8 positions agree with TRBD1. J was trimmed by 6 bases and V by 5 bases; bases with no gene match: 10. The CDR3 is 15 amino acids. Germline V gene lookup returns CDR1 MDHEN and CDR2 SYDVKM. The CDR3, as DNA: TGTGCCAGCAGTCCGCTACGGACAGGGTCCGATACGCAGTATTTT. This sequence encodes CASSPLRTGSDTQYF. Drawing the rest from reference TRBV28 and TRBJ2-3, the complete variable domain is DVKVTQSSRYLVKRTGEKVFLECVQDMDHENMFWYRQDPGLGLRLIYFSYDVKMKEKGDIPEGYSVSREKKERFSLILESASTNQTSMYLCASSPLRTGSDTQYFGPGTRLTVL.

Sample share makes this clonotype medium-sized. The chain couples TRBV28 to TRBJ2-6; D unclear. The CDR3 is made up of 18 amino acids. Germline V CDR1 and CDR2: MDHEN, SYDVKM. The V gene lost 7 bases and the J gene lost 0 bases, with 19 bases spanning the gap. CDR3 sequence reads: CASTREVPTSSGANVLTF. In DNA, the CDR3 is TGTGCCAGCACCCGAGAGGTACCGACCAGCTCTGGGGCCAACGTCCTGACTTTC.

This clonotype was recorded many times. The genes are TRBV19 and TRBJ2-1, with TRBD2 matching 15 bases. Trimming cost V 0 bases and J 8 bases; bases outside gene matches: 8. The CDR3 contains 18 residues. From germline, CDR1 is LNHDA and CDR2 SQIVND (reference sequence). The CDR3 loop is CASSIDGGLAGGYDEQFF. The DNA of the CDR3 is TGTGCCAGTAGTATAGATGGCGGACTAGCGGGGGGGTACGATGAGCAGTTCTTC.

Within the sample, this clonotype is medium-sized. This sequence joins TRBV20-1 and TRBJ2-7, with 9 nucleotides matching TRBD2. The CDR3 is 17 residues long. The trim removed 6 bases at V and 5 bases at J, leaving 20 bases unmatched. Germline CDR1 is DFQATT and CDR2 is SNEGSKA (reference sequence). The CDR3: CSAPEGLAGRLFNEQYF. For the CDR3, the DNA is TGCAGTGCCCCGGAGGGGCTAGCGGGGAGGCTCTTCAACGAGCAGTACTTC.

The V and J genes are TRBV6-5 and TRBJ2-7, with 7 bases matching TRBD2. Per germline, CDR1 MNHEY and CDR2 SVGAGI. The CDR3 has 13 amino acids. Trimming cost V 2 bases and J 9 bases; bases outside gene matches: 7. This chain's CDR3 is CASSYRGEWRQYF. In DNA, the CDR3 is TGTGCCAGCAGTTACCGGGGGGAATGGCGGCAGTACTTC.

At least ten counts were recorded for this clonotype. This rearrangement joins TRBV27 to TRBJ2-7; 7 bases align to TRBD1. The V gene end was trimmed by 3 bases and the J gene end by 7 bases; junction bases not matched to a gene: 12. The germline CDR1 and CDR2 sequences are MNHEY and SMNVEV (reference sequence). This CDR3 has 15 amino acids. CDR3 sequence (DNA): TGTGCCAGCAGTTTGGGACAGCCCTATGTTGGAGAGCAGTACTTC. It encodes CASSLGQPYVGEQYF.

In its sample, this clonotype was seen a few times. The chain joins TRBV27 to TRBJ2-1; D is unresolved. Between the trimmed V and J ends, which lost 4 bases and 6 bases, there was a span of 16 bases. Germline lookup yields CDR1 MNHEY and CDR2 SMNVEV (reference sequence). The CDR3 is 15 residues long. The CDR3 region is CASSYSASIRNEQFF. CDR3 nucleotide sequence: TGTGCCAGCAGTTACTCGGCTAGTATCCGCAATGAGCAGTTCTTC.